These 32 T cell receptor beta chains originate from one sample sequenced in a study of human CD8 memory T cell subsets. It was UMI-labeled 5' RACE by which the TCR beta libraries were made. TCRdb reprocessed the 5' RACE reads and keeps a single row for each CDR3 protein, giving no DNA. The listing records 15,000 to 20,000 distinct CDR3 sequences. Sequences were obtained from CD8+ stem-like memory T cells (TSCM and TCM) sorted from PBMCs. Subset specified: stem-like memory CD8 T cells (TSTEM), CCR7+ PD-1- TIGIT-. The receptors come from a human donor in good health.

The rearrangement uses TRBV6-2 or TRBV6-3 and TRBJ2-5; TCRdb picks TRBD2, but there is no DNA to check that call. Germline values: CDR1 MNHEY, CDR2 SVGEGT. The CDR3 covers 22 residues. The CDR3 sequence: CASSYLPVSRIGLAGHQETQYF.

The chain couples TRBV5-1 to TRBJ1-1. From germline, CDR1 is SGHRS and CDR2 YFSETQ. The CDR3 covers 15 residues. CDR3 residues: CASSPLGAPNTEAFF.

The CDR3 loop is CAISESRGTSATNEKLFF. This chain uses TRBV10-3 with TRBJ1-4; there is no DNA to check the TCRdb D call of TRBD1. This CDR3 is 18 amino acids long. Germline CDR1 and CDR2: ENHRY and SYGVKD.

By frequency, this clonotype registers medium-sized. The chain carries TRBV6-6 and TRBJ2-1. The CDR3 is 12 residues long. CDR1 MNHNY and CDR2 SVGAGI come from the germline V gene (reference sequence). CDR3 amino acids: CASSESMDEQFF.

The rearrangement joins TRBV9 to TRBJ2-7; TCRdb names TRBD2, which stays unverified in the absence of DNA. The CDR3 runs to 13 residues. Germline values: CDR1 SGDLS, CDR2 YYNGEE. The CDR3 loop reads CASSGSGSYEQYF.

The chain has TRBV7-9 and TRBJ2-5. This CDR3 comprises 11 residues. Germline V lookup: CDR1 SEHNR, CDR2 FQNEAQ (reference sequence). The CDR3 reads CASSRTETQYF.

The chain joins TRBV19 to TRBJ2-7; TCRdb gives TRBD1 as the D gene, but with no DNA this cannot be confirmed. This CDR3 spans 16 amino acids. CDR1 and CDR2 (germline): LNHDA, SQIVND (reference sequence). The CDR3 sequence is CASTPRGGQASYEQYF.

This chain uses TRBV7-6 with TRBJ2-5. Germline assignment: CDR1 SGHVS and CDR2 FNYEAQ. The CDR3 contains 14 residues. This chain's CDR3 is CASSLAREQETQYF.

By frequency, this clonotype registers medium-sized. The chain couples TRBV7-2 to TRBJ2-3. The CDR3 spans 16 residues. Per the germline V gene, CDR1 is SGHTA and CDR2 is FQGNSA. CDR3 sequence: CASSPIVGDGTDTQYF. Combining the CDR3 with reference TRBV7-2 and TRBJ2-3 gives the whole variable domain GAGVSQSPSNKVTEKGKDVELRCDPISGHTALYWYRQSLGQGLEFLIYFQGNSAPDKSGLPSDRFSAERTGGSVSTLTIQRTQQEDSAVYLCASSPIVGDGTDTQYFGPGTRLTVL.

The chain couples TRBV6-2 or TRBV6-3 to TRBJ1-2; the D gene TCRdb calls, TRBD1, cannot be checked with no DNA. The CDR3 contains 20 residues. CDR1 and CDR2 (germline): MNHEY, SVGEGT. The CDR3 sequence is CASSYSSSPRDSLYNYGYTF.

The rearrangement links TRBV29-1 to TRBJ2-1; TCRdb outputs TRBD2, but without DNA this stays unchecked. Germline loops: CDR1 SQVTM, CDR2 ANQGSEA. The CDR3 totals 16 residues. This CDR3 is CSVVPTGPQSYNEQFF.

The chain uses TRBV7-6 and TRBJ2-5; as DNA is missing, the TRBD1 call by TCRdb cannot be tested. Germline V gene sequence: CDR1 SGHVS, CDR2 FNYEAQ. This CDR3 spans 15 amino acids. The CDR3 protein is CASSSRDTGQETQYF.

This chain connects TRBV2 to TRBJ2-1. Germline V gives CDR1 SNHLY, CDR2 FYNNEI. The CDR3 sequence is 14 residues long. The CDR3 reads CASKAGGSYNEQFF. The complete variable domain, with remaining parts taken from reference TRBV2 and TRBJ2-1, reads EPEVTQTPSHQVTQMGQEVILRCVPISNHLYFYWYRQILGQKVEFLVSFYNNEISEKSEIFDDQFSVERPDGSNFTLKIRSTKLEDSAMYFCASKAGGSYNEQFFGPGTRLTVL.

This chain uses TRBV5-1 with TRBJ2-7; lacking DNA, the TRBD1 call made by TCRdb goes unchecked. Germline V gene lookup returns CDR1 SGHRS and CDR2 YFSETQ. The CDR3 extends over 15 amino acids. The CDR3 sequence is CASSPAGVEDHEQYF.

This chain links TRBV11-2 with TRBJ1-5. The germline gives CDR1 SGHAT, CDR2 FQNNGV. This CDR3 is 15 amino acids long. CDR3 amino acids: CASSLEGGGNQPQHF.

The chain couples TRBV19 to TRBJ2-1. Germline CDR1 is LNHDA and CDR2 is SQIVND (reference sequence). This CDR3 has 11 residues. Here the CDR3 reads CASSINNEQFF.

The gene calls are TRBV7-9 and TRBJ1-2; TCRdb lists TRBD1, though no DNA is available to test this call. CDR3 length equals 18 residues. Germline lookup yields CDR1 SEHNR and CDR2 FQNEAQ (reference sequence). CDR3: CASSSIGGNGYNNYGYTF.

This clonotype is labeled medium-sized based on frequency. The rearrangement joins TRBV2 to TRBJ2-2; TCRdb proposes TRBD1, but this gene call is untestable without DNA. This CDR3 has 15 amino acids. CDR1 and CDR2 (germline): SNHLY, FYNNEI. This chain's CDR3 is CASSERGQDTGELFF.

The chain links TRBV5-1 to TRBJ1-1; no DNA is available, so the TRBD1 call from TCRdb remains unchecked. Looked up from germline, CDR1 is SGHRS and CDR2 is YFSETQ. This CDR3 is 14 amino acids long. The CDR3 here is CASSPDRGITEAFF.

The chain carries TRBV7-9 and TRBJ2-5; no DNA is available, so the TRBD1 call from TCRdb remains unchecked. CDR3 length equals 13 residues. CDR1 SEHNR and CDR2 FQNEAQ come from the germline V gene (reference sequence). The CDR3 protein is CASSLDGKETQYF.

The chain carries TRBV20-1 and TRBJ2-3. Germline V gene lookup returns CDR1 DFQATT and CDR2 SNEGSKA (reference sequence). The CDR3 runs 15 residues. This CDR3 reads CSARGFLAETDTQYF.

CDR3 loop: CASNAGLGTETQYF. The chain joins TRBV7-9 to TRBJ2-5; TCRdb's D call of TRBD2 is untestable without DNA. Germline V gives CDR1 SEHNR, CDR2 FQNEAQ (reference sequence). This CDR3 comprises 14 residues.

This chain joins TRBV12-3 or TRBV12-4 and TRBJ2-2; absent DNA, TCRdb's TRBD1 call cannot be checked. The CDR3 runs to 19 residues. CDR3 sequence: CASSPRRGKGLTNTGELFF.

By frequency, this clonotype is medium-sized. V is TRBV7-9 and J is TRBJ1-6. This CDR3 has 14 residues. The germline V gene has CDR1 SEHNR and CDR2 FQNEAQ (reference sequence). The CDR3 is CASSPFGGESPLHF.

The rearrangement uses TRBV20-1 and TRBJ2-7; TCRdb lists TRBD2, though no DNA is available to test this call. The CDR3 totals 17 residues. Germline loops: CDR1 DFQATT, CDR2 SNEGSKA (reference sequence). The CDR3 here is CSATGPLADTSTYEQYF.

The chain recombines TRBV28 with TRBJ2-3; TCRdb gives TRBD1 as the D gene, but with no DNA this cannot be confirmed. The CDR3 is 16 amino acids. Germline CDR1 reads MDHEN; CDR2 reads SYDVKM. CDR3 residues: CASSPSFGATTDTQYF.

CDR3 amino acids: CAIRDSDNDNEQFF. The chain links TRBV10-3 to TRBJ2-1. The CDR3 spans 14 residues. Germline CDR1 reads ENHRY; CDR2 reads SYGVKD.

V gene TRBV20-1 combines with J gene TRBJ2-7; as DNA is missing, the TRBD1 call by TCRdb cannot be tested. CDR1 is DFQATT, CDR2 SNEGSKA, per germline (reference sequence). CDR3 length: 13 residues. Here the CDR3 reads CSARDRGTYEQYF.

The rearrangement joins TRBV7-9 to TRBJ2-7; the D gene TCRdb calls, TRBD2, cannot be checked with no DNA. Looked up from germline, CDR1 is SEHNR and CDR2 is FQNEAQ (reference sequence). This CDR3 has 13 amino acids. The CDR3 sequence is CASSLTSPYEQYF.

V gene TRBV20-1 combines with J gene TRBJ2-1. The CDR3 sequence is 13 residues long. Germline CDR1 and CDR2: DFQATT and SNEGSKA (reference sequence). The chain's CDR3 is CSARQRSYNEQFF.

This clonotype is classed as medium-sized by frequency. This sequence joins TRBV28 and TRBJ2-4; the D gene TCRdb calls, TRBD2, cannot be checked with no DNA. This CDR3 region has 15 residues. Germline CDR1 is MDHEN and CDR2 is SYDVKM. The CDR3 here is CASSFSLSGEDIQYF.

V gene TRBV12-3 or TRBV12-4 combines with J gene TRBJ2-1; the D call from TCRdb, TRBD1, cannot be confirmed without DNA. This CDR3 spans 15 amino acids. The CDR3 spells CASSGGTDSYNEQFF.